Listed below are T cell receptor beta chains from one sample, sequenced in a study of patients and donors after allogeneic stem cell transplantation. One entry per CDR3 protein results from TCRdb running MiXCR on the RT-PCR reads. The top ten hold roughly 6.4% of the sample, which has about 960,000 distinct CDR3 sequences, more than 15% seen once. Sequenced input: blood, either unsorted or a sorted T cell fraction (not recorded which). The origin of the receptors is a human donor who was either an allogeneic HSCT recipient or a stem cell or donor lymphocyte infusion donor (not recorded which). It is not recorded whose cells these are; they may come from a transplant donor. Each CDR3 is given with its conserved first and last residue. The D gene is left open where the match is weak. Where a row states a size, it is once, few, many or the class of an expanded clone; other rows omit it.

d_call clone_size j_call v_call cdr3_nt cdr3_aa
. few TRBJ2-1 TRBV7-8 TGTGCCAGCAGCTTCCCTCGAGGAAGCTCCTACAATGAGCAGTTCTTC CASSFPRGSSYNEQFF
. . TRBJ2-1 TRBV27 TGTGCCAGCAGTAGGCACGACGGGGTTGAGCAGTTCTTC CASSRHDGVEQFF
. . TRBJ1-2 TRBV5-6 TGTGCCAGCAGCTTGTACGGCATAAAGTTTGGCTACACCTTC CASSLYGIKFGYTF
TRBD1 . TRBJ2-7 TRBV20-1 TGCAGTGCTACGACAGGGAACTCCTACGAGCAGTACTTC CSATTGNSYEQYF
. many TRBJ1-4 TRBV20-1 TGCAGTGCAATCCGTGGGGGAGACAGAAATAATGAAAAACTGTTTTTT CSAIRGGDRNNEKLFF
. . TRBJ1-2 TRBV29-1 TGCAGCACCCAACCCCAGACGGGAGGCTACACCTTC CSTQPQTGGYTF
. . TRBJ1-2 TRBV12-3/TRBV12-4 TGTGCCAGCAATCCTATCGGGCAGGGGATAGTAGGCTACACCTTC CASNPIGQGIVGYTF
TRBD1 few TRBJ2-5 TRBV30 TGTGCCTGGAGGCGTGGGACAGGGAGTGAGACCCAGTACTTC CAWRRGTGSETQYF
. few TRBJ1-5 TRBV6-2/TRBV6-3 TGTGCCAGCAGTTACTCACGGGGGCTAGGCAATCAGCCCCAGCATTTT CASSYSRGLGNQPQHF
. few TRBJ2-5 TRBV7-2 TGTGCCAGCAGGCGGCGATCGGCTGAGACCCAGTACTTC CASRRRSAETQYF
. . TRBJ2-3 TRBV10-3 TGTGCCATCCCGGACCTGCGGGATACGCAGTATTTT CAIPDLRDTQYF
. . TRBJ1-1 TRBV3-1 TGTGCCAGCAGCCAGGATTTCAACATTCTTTCTCGGGACTGGAACACTGAAGCTTTCTTT CASSQDFNILSRDWNTEAFF
. many TRBJ2-3 TRBV5-1 TGCGCCAGCAGCCTCTTTTGGGATACGCAGTATTTT CASSLFWDTQYF
TRBD2 . TRBJ2-5 TRBV5-1 TGCGCCAGCAGCGCAGCCGGGACTAGCAGGGAGACCCAGTACTTC CASSAAGTSRETQYF
TRBD1 many TRBJ2-7 TRBV4-2 TGTGCCAGCGGTGGAACTGACAGGGTAATGGAGCAGTACTTC CASGGTDRVMEQYF
. many TRBJ2-1 TRBV3-1 TGTGCCAGCAGCCTCATCGGAGGGGGAAGCAATGAGCAGTTCTTC CASSLIGGGSNEQFF
TRBD2 . TRBJ2-5 TRBV6-2/TRBV6-3 TGTGCCAGCAGTTACTGGTCGGGGGGGCAGCGGGAGACCCAGTACTTC CASSYWSGGQRETQYF
. . TRBJ2-6 TRBV2 TGTGCCAGCAGCGACATTACCGGGGCCAACGTCCTGACTTTC CASSDITGANVLTF
. few TRBJ2-7 TRBV3-1 TGTGCCAGCAGCCAAATTGAAAGGCCCTACGAGCAGTACTTC CASSQIERPYEQYF
. . TRBJ2-7 TRBV6-1 TGTGCCGGACGTGGCGGGGGCCGGGACGAGCAGTACTTC CAGRGGGRDEQYF
TRBD2 few TRBJ2-5 TRBV5-4 TGTGCCAGCAGCTCCCAGCTGACTAGCGGCGAAGAGACCCAGTACTTC CASSSQLTSGEETQYF
. . TRBJ1-3 TRBV2 TGTGCCAGCAGTGTTCGGGACCGCGGAAACACCATATATTTT CASSVRDRGNTIYF
. many TRBJ1-1 TRBV6-5 TGTGCCAGCAGTCGACGTCCTGGAGAAGCTTTCTTT CASSRRPGEAFF
. many TRBJ2-7 TRBV12-3/TRBV12-4 TGTGCCAGCAGTTTAGGAAGGGGGGCCTACGAGCAGTACTTC CASSLGRGAYEQYF
TRBD2 few TRBJ2-7 TRBV12-3/TRBV12-4 TGTGCCAGCAGTAAGCGGACTAGCGGGGGGATATACGAGCAGTACTTC CASSKRTSGGIYEQYF
. few TRBJ2-7 TRBV29-1 TGCAGCGTTGTGGGTTCATACGAGCAGTACTTC CSVVGSYEQYF
TRBD1 few TRBJ2-5 TRBV12-3/TRBV12-4 TGTGCCAGCAGCCTGGACAGGGGGCTGGCGGAGACCCAGTACTTC CASSLDRGLAETQYF
TRBD1 . TRBJ1-2 TRBV12-3/TRBV12-4 TGTGCCAGCAGTGTCCGGGGGACAGGGGGTAACTATGGCTACACCTTC CASSVRGTGGNYGYTF
TRBD1 . TRBJ2-1 TRBV4-1 TGCGCCAGCAGCCAAGTGCCTCGGACAGGCTCCTACAATGAGCAGTTCTTC CASSQVPRTGSYNEQFF
. many TRBJ1-5 TRBV4-1 TGCGCCAGCAGCCAACAGGAATATAGCAATCAGCCCCAGCATTTT CASSQQEYSNQPQHF
TRBD2 . TRBJ2-7 TRBV3-1 TGTGCCAGCGCCGGGGGGAAATACGAGCAGTACTTC CASAGGKYEQYF
. few TRBJ1-1 TRBV3-1 TGTGCCAGCAGCCTTCTGGGAGGACAGCTAAACACTGAAGCTTTCTTT CASSLLGGQLNTEAFF
TRBD1 few TRBJ2-7 TRBV5-6 TGTGCCAGCACCCTGGGTTGGACAGGGGGCTTCTACGAGCAGTACTTC CASTLGWTGGFYEQYF
. . TRBJ2-7 TRBV4-3 TGCGCCAGCAGCCAAGATTTACAGGGCTACGAGCAGTACTTC CASSQDLQGYEQYF
TRBD1 many TRBJ1-2 TRBV12-3/TRBV12-4 TGTGCCAGCAGTTCGCGGACAGGGTCCTATGGCTACACCTTC CASSSRTGSYGYTF
. few TRBJ1-2 TRBV10-2 TGCGCCAGCAGCAGACAGCTCTCCTATGGCTACACCTTC CASSRQLSYGYTF
. few TRBJ2-3 TRBV6-2/TRBV6-3 TGTGCCAGCAGTTACCCCCCTGCCCCTCCGGGCACAGATACGCAGTATTTT CASSYPPAPPGTDTQYF
. . TRBJ1-4 TRBV7-2 TGTGCCAGCAGCTTAGAATCGGGAAATGAAAAACTGTTTTTT CASSLESGNEKLFF
TRBD1 . TRBJ1-2 TRBV6-5 TGTGCCAGCAGTTACGAGGGGGCTCGGGGCTACACCTTC CASSYEGARGYTF
TRBD2 . TRBJ2-1 TRBV20-1 TGCAGTGCTAGACAACTAGCGGGGCGTTACAATGAGCAGTTCTTC CSARQLAGRYNEQFF